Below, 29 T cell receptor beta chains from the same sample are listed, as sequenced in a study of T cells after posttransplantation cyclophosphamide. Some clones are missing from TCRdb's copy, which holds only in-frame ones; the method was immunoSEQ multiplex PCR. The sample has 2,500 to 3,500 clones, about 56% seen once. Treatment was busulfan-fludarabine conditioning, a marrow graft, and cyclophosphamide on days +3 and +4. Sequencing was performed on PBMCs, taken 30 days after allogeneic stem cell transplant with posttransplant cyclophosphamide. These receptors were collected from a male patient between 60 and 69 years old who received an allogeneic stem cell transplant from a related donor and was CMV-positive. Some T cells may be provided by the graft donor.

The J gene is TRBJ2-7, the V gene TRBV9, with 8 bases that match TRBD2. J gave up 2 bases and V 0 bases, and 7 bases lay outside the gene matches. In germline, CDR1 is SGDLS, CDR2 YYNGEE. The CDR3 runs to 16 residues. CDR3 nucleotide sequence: TGTGCCAGCAGCGTAGGTGCAGCGGGGGAGACCTACGAGCAGTACTTC. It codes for CASSVGAAGETYEQYF.

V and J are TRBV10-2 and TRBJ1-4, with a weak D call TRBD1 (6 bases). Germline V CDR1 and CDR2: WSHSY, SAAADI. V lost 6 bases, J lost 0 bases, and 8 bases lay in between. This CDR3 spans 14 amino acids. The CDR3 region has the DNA TGCGCCAGCAGGGGGGCGGCAACTAATGAAAAACTGTTTTTT. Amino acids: CASRGAATNEKLFF.

The CDR3 bases are TGTGCCAGCAGCTTAGTTCGGACCGGAGGGGCCATATATTTT. It is translated as CASSLVRTGGAIYF. The chain is built from TRBV7-9 and TRBJ1-3; a weak D match, TRBD1 (5 bases). Between the trimmed V and J ends, which lost 1 base and 11 bases, there was a span of 15 bases. The germline CDR1 and CDR2 sequences are SEHNR and FQNEAQ (reference sequence). CDR3 length: 14 amino acids.

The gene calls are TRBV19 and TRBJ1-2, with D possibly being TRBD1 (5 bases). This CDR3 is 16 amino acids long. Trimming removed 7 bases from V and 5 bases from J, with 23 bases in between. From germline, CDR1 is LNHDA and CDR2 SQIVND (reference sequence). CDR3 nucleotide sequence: TGTGCCAGTAACGCCCCGCGACAGTACTCCACTTATGGCTACACCTTC. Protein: CASNAPRQYSTYGYTF.

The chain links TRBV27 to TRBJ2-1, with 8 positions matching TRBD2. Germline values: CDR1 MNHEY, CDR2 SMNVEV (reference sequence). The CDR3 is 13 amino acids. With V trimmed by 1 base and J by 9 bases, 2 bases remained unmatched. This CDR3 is CASSLWAGGEQFF. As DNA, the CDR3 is TGTGCCAGCAGTTTATGGGCGGGGGGTGAGCAGTTCTTC.

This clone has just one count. The CDR3 sequence: CASSSSGGEITGELFF. The CDR3 DNA reads TGTGCCAGCAGCTCAAGCGGGGGGGAAATCACCGGGGAGCTGTTTTTT. The chain carries TRBV7-3 and TRBJ2-2; 10 positions agree with TRBD2. The CDR3 has 16 amino acids. V shed 4 bases, J shed 4 bases, and the junction held 6 bases outside the gene matches. The germline V gene has CDR1 SGHTA and CDR2 FQGTGA.

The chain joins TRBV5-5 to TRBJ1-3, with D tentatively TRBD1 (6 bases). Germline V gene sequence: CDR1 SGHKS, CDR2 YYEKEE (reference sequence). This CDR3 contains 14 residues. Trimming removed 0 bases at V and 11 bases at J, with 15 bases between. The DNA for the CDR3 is TGTGCCAGCAGCTTGGAAGGGCAGGGGATGGCCATATATTTT. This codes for CASSLEGQGMAIYF.

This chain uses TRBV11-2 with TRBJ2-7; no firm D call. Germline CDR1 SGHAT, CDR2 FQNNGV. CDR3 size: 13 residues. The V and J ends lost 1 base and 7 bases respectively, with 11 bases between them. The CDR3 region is CASSLGVGWEQYF. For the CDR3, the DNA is TGTGCCAGCAGCTTAGGAGTCGGGTGGGAGCAGTACTTC. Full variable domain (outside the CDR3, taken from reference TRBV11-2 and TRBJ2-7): EAGVAQSPRYKIIEKRQSVAFWCNPISGHATLYWYQQILGQGPKLLIQFQNNGVVDDSQLPKDRFSAERLKGVDSTLKIQPAKLEDSAVYLCASSLGVGWEQYFGPGTRLTVT.

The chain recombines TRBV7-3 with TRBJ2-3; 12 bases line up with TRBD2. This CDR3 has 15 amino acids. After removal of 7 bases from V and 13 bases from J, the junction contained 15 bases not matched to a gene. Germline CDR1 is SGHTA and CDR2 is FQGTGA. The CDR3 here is CASTQTSGSRESKYF. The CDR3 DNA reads TGTGCCAGCACCCAGACTAGCGGGAGTCGAGAATCAAAGTATTTT.

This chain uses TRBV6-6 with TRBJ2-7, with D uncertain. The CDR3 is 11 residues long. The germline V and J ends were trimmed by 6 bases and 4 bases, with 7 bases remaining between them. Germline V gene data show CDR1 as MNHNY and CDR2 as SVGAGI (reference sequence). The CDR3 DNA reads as TGTGCCAGCAGCGTTTCTTACGAGCAGTACTTC. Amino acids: CASSVSYEQYF.

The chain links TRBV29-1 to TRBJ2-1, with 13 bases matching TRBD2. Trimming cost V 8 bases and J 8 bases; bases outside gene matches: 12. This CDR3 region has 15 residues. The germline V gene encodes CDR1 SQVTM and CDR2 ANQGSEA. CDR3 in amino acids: CSSTGTSGMVDEQFF. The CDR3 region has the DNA TGCAGCTCGACCGGGACTAGCGGGATGGTTGATGAGCAGTTCTTC.

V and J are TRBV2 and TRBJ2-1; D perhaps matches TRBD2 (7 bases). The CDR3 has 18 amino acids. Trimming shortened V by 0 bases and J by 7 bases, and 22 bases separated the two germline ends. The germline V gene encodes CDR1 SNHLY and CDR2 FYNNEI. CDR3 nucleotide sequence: TGTGCCAGCAGTGAAGCAGGGGGTTCGAGCGGGATATTAAATGAGCAGTTCTTC. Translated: CASSEAGGSSGILNEQFF.

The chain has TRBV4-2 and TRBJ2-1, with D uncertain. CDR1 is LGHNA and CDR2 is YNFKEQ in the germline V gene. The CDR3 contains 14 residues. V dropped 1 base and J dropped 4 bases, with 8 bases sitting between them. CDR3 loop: CASSQVASYNEQFF. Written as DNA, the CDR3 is TGTGCCAGCAGCCAAGTTGCTAGTTACAATGAGCAGTTCTTC.

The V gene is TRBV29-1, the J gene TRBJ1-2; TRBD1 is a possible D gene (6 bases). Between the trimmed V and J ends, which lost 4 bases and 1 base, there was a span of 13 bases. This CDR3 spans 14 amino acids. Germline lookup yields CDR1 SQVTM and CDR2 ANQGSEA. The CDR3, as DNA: TGCAGCGTTGGCGGGGGGGGCCTTAACTATGGCTACACCTTC. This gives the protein CSVGGGGLNYGYTF.

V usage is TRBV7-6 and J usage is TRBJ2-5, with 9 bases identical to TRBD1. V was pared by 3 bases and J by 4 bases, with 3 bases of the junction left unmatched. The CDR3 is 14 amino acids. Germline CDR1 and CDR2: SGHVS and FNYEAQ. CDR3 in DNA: TGTGCCAGCAGCTTGGTGGGACAGGGAGAGACCCAGTACTTC. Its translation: CASSLVGQGETQYF.

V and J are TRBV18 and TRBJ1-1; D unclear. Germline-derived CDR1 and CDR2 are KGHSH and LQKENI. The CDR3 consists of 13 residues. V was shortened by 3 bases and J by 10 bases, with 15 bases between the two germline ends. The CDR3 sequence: CASSPIADVGAFF. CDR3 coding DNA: TGTGCCAGCTCACCTATAGCGGACGTAGGAGCTTTCTTT.

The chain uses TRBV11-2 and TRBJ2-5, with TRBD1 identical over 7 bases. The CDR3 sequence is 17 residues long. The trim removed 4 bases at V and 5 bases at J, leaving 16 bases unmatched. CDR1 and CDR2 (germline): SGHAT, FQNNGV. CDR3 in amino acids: CASSSDRESGPWETQYF. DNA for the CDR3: TGTGCCAGCAGCTCCGACAGGGAATCGGGGCCGTGGGAGACCCAGTACTTC. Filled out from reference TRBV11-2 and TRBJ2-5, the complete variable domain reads EAGVAQSPRYKIIEKRQSVAFWCNPISGHATLYWYQQILGQGPKLLIQFQNNGVVDDSQLPKDRFSAERLKGVDSTLKIQPAKLEDSAVYLCASSSDRESGPWETQYFGPGTRLLVL.

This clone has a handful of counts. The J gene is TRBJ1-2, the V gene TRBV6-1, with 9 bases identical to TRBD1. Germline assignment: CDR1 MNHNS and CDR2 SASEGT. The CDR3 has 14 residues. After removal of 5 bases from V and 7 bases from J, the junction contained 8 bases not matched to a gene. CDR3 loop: CASSSKQGAGGYTF. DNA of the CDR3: TGTGCCAGCAGTTCTAAACAGGGGGCAGGTGGCTACACCTTC.

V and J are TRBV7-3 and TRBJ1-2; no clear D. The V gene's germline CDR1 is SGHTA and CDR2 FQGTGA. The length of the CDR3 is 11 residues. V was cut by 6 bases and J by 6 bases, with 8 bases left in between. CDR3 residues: CASSAGDGYTF. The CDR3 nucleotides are TGTGCCAGCAGTGCCGGGGATGGCTACACCTTC.

CDR3 amino acids: CASTSNREPKTEAFF. The CDR3 DNA is TGCGCCAGCACCAGTAACAGGGAACCTAAGACTGAAGCTTTCTTT. The chain employs TRBV5-1 and TRBJ1-1, with TRBD1 as a possible D gene (6 bases). V lost 6 bases to trimming and J lost 5 bases, with 20 bases between them. Looked up from germline, CDR1 is SGHRS and CDR2 is YFSETQ. The length of the CDR3 is 15 residues.

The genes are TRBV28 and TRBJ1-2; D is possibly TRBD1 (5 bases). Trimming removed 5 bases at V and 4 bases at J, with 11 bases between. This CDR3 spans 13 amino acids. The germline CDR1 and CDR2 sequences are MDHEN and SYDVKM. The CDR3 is CASSTTGAYGYTF. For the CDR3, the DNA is TGTGCCAGCAGTACCACAGGCGCCTATGGCTACACCTTC.

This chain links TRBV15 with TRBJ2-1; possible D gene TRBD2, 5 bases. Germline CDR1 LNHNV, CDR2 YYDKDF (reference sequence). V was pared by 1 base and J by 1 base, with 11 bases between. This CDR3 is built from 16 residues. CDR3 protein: CATSRGSRRSYNEQFF. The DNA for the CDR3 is TGTGCCACCAGCAGAGGCTCGAGGAGGTCCTACAATGAGCAGTTCTTC.

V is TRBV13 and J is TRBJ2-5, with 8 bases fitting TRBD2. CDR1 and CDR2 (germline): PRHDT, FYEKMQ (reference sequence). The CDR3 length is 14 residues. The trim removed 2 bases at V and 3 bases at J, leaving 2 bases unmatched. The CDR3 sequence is CASSLTGGEETQYF. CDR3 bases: TGTGCCAGCAGCTTAACGGGAGGGGAAGAGACCCAGTACTTC.

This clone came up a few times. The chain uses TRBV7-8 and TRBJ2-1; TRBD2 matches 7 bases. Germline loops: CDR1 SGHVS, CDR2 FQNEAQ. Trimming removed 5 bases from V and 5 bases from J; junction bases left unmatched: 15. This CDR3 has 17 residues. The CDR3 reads CASSRRGQRGTDNEQFF. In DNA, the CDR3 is TGTGCCAGCAGCCGGAGGGGCCAGCGGGGCACCGACAATGAGCAGTTCTTC.

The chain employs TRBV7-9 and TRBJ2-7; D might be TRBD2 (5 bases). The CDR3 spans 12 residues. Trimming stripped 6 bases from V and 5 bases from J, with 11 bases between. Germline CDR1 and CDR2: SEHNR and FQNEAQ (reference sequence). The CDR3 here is CASSPRVNEQYF. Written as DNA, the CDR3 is TGTGCCAGCAGTCCGCGGGTCAACGAGCAGTACTTC.

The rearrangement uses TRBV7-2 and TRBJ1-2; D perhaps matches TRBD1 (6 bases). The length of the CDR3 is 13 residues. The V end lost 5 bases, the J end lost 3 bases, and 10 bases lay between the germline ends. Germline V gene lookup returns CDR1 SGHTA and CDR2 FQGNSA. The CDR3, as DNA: TGTGCCAGCAGCCCGAACAGGGACTATGGCTACACCTTC. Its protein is CASSPNRDYGYTF.

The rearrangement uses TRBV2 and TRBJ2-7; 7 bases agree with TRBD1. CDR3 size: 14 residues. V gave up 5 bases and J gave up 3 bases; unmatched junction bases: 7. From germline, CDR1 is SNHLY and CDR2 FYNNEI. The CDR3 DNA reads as TGTGCCAGCAGTCCAGACAGGGACCTCTACGAGCAGTACTTC. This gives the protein CASSPDRDLYEQYF.

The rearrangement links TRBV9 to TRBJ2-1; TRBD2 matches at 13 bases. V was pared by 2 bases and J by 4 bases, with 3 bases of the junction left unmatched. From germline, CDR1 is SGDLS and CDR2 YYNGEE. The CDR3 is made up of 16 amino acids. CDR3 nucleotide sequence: TGTGCCAGCAGCGTGACTAGCGGGGGGATTTACAATGAGCAGTTCTTC. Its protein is CASSVTSGGIYNEQFF.

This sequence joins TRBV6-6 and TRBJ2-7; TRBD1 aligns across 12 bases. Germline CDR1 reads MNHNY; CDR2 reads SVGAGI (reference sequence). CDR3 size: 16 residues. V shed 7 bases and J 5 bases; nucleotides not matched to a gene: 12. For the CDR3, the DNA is TGTGCCAGCATCGGGACAGGGGGCGCGAAGGCAAACGAGCAGTACTTC. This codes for CASIGTGGAKANEQYF.